These 31 T cell receptor beta chains were all obtained from the same sample, sequenced in a study of T cell responses to AZD1222 COVID-19 vaccine. Some clones are missing from TCRdb's copy, which holds only in-frame ones; the method was immunoSEQ multiplex PCR. This sample yields 130,000 or so clones, of which roughly 92% are seen a single time; 1.7% belongs to the top ten. This specimen consisted of peripheral blood, obtained on day 0 of AZD1222 vaccination. Every receptor here comes from an adult in good health.

V and J are TRBV5-6 and TRBJ1-1, with D unclear. CDR1 is SGHDT, CDR2 YYEEEE, per germline. The CDR3 is 16 residues long. Trimming pared 0 bases from V and 2 bases from J, leaving 14 bases between. CDR3 amino acids: CASSLGVSGYNTEAFF. The CDR3 DNA sequence: TGTGCCAGCAGCTTGGGGGTTTCGGGGTATAACACTGAAGCTTTCTTT.

The chain couples TRBV7-9 to TRBJ1-1; D may be TRBD1 (6 bases). Trimming took 4 bases from V and 5 from J, leaving 20 bases between them. The germline gives CDR1 SEHNR, CDR2 FQNEAQ (reference sequence). The CDR3 is 16 residues long. The CDR3 region has the DNA TGTGCCAGCAGCTCCCTTTTAGGGGGGACGAGGACTGAAGCTTTCTTT. It specifies CASSSLLGGTRTEAFF.

The chain carries TRBV18 and TRBJ2-7, with D possibly TRBD1 on 6 matching bases. The length of the CDR3 is 15 residues. In germline, CDR1 is KGHSH, CDR2 LQKENI. Trimming removed 2 bases at V and 5 bases at J, with 16 bases between. In nucleotides, the CDR3 is TGTGCCAGCTCACCAGGGGCAGGGGTTCCTAACGAGCAGTACGTC. It specifies CASSPGAGVPNEQYV.

This clone was detected once. The CDR3 is CASSRGWSTNEKLFF. In nucleotides, the CDR3 is TGTGCCAGTAGTAGAGGGTGGTCAACTAATGAAAAACTGTTTTTT. The V call is TRBV19, the J call TRBJ1-4, with D hard to call. CDR3 length: 15 amino acids. Germline CDR1 LNHDA, CDR2 SQIVND (reference sequence). V gave up 4 bases and J gave up 0 bases, with 9 bases separating them. Looking up the rest from reference TRBV19 and TRBJ1-4 gives the full variable domain: DGGITQSPKYLFRKEGQNVTLSCEQNLNHDAMYWYRQDPGQGLRLIYYSQIVNDFQKGDIAEGYSVSREKKESFPLTVTSAQKNPTAFYLCASSRGWSTNEKLFFGSGTQLSVL.

This chain links TRBV29-1 with TRBJ2-1; possibly TRBD1 or TRBD2 for D (5 bases each). Trimming stripped 7 bases from V and 4 bases from J, with 11 bases between. Germline values: CDR1 SQVTM, CDR2 ANQGSEA. CDR3 size: 12 residues. The CDR3 loop is CSGGTPYNEQFF. CDR3 coding DNA: TGCAGCGGGGGGACGCCGTACAATGAGCAGTTCTTC.

The chain links TRBV6-6 to TRBJ1-3; D is perhaps TRBD1 (5 bases). This CDR3 region has 15 residues. Trimming took 4 bases from V and 0 from J, leaving 10 bases between them. Germline V CDR1 and CDR2: MNHNY, SVGAGI (reference sequence). The CDR3 region is CASSFMGTSGNTIYF. CDR3 DNA: TGTGCCAGCAGTTTTATGGGGACCTCTGGAAACACCATATATTTT.

This clone was seen a single time. The chain is built from TRBV30 and TRBJ2-5; TRBD1 might be the D (6 bases). The CDR3 has 13 residues. The germline V and J ends were trimmed by 4 bases and 1 base, with 10 bases remaining between them. CDR1 is GTSNPN, CDR2 SVGIG, per germline (reference sequence). The CDR3 DNA reads as TGTGCCTGGAACAGGGACCCCCAAGAGACCCAGTACTTC. Translated, it gives CAWNRDPQETQYF.

V usage is TRBV19 and J usage is TRBJ1-1; D might be TRBD1 (5 bases). The CDR3 sequence is 13 residues long. Trimming pared 3 bases from V and 5 bases from J, leaving 10 bases between. From germline, CDR1 is LNHDA and CDR2 SQIVND (reference sequence). The CDR3 coding sequence is TGTGCCAGTAGTATTTGGGGGGGGACTGAAGCTTTCTTT. Its protein product is CASSIWGGTEAFF.

The chain joins TRBV7-6 to TRBJ1-1; maybe TRBD1 (5 bases). CDR3 length: 16 amino acids. V lost 1 base and J lost 5, with 17 bases in between. Germline assignment: CDR1 SGHVS and CDR2 FNYEAQ. The CDR3 protein is CASSLGRRGGWTEAFF. In nucleotides, the CDR3 is TGTGCCAGCAGCTTAGGTCGGCGGGGGGGTTGGACTGAAGCTTTCTTT.

The chain recombines TRBV9 with TRBJ2-6; 7 bases match TRBD1. V lost 8 bases to trimming and J lost 0 bases; unmatched junction nucleotides: 2. Germline V CDR1 and CDR2: SGDLS, YYNGEE. The CDR3 sequence is 14 residues long. The CDR3 DNA follows: TGTGCCAGTGGGACAGACTCTGGGGCCAACGTCCTGACTTTC. Translated: CASGTDSGANVLTF.

V usage is TRBV12-3 or TRBV12-4 and J usage is TRBJ1-1, with D unresolved. Trimming pared 3 bases from V and 2 bases from J, leaving 7 bases between. This CDR3 comprises 13 residues. The CDR3 is CASSLNGNTEAFF. The CDR3 DNA sequence: TGTGCCAGCAGTTTGAACGGAAACACTGAAGCTTTCTTT.

The rearrangement uses TRBV24-1 and TRBJ2-3, with 9 bases identical to TRBD2. Germline-derived CDR1 and CDR2 are KGHDR and SFDVKD. The CDR3 is 15 amino acids. Trimming removed 5 bases from V and 5 bases from J; junction bases left unmatched: 7. The CDR3: CATSGLAGVEDTQYF. CDR3 in DNA: TGTGCCACCAGTGGTTTAGCGGGAGTTGAAGATACGCAGTATTTT.

V and J are TRBV6-5 and TRBJ1-1, with 7 positions matching TRBD1. The CDR3 totals 13 residues. Per the germline V gene, CDR1 is MNHEY and CDR2 is SVGAGI. The V gene end was trimmed by 8 bases and the J gene end by 5 bases; junction bases not matched to a gene: 8. CDR3 coding DNA: TGTGCCAGCCGACAGGGAAGGGGGACTGAAGCTTTCTTT. As protein: CASRQGRGTEAFF.

The chain joins TRBV9 to TRBJ1-3, with D possibly matching TRBD1 (5 bases). Germline CDR1 and CDR2: SGDLS and YYNGEE. This CDR3 spans 15 amino acids. V gave up 0 bases and J gave up 2 bases, with 9 bases separating them. The CDR3 DNA reads TGTGCCAGCAGCGTAGTTGGGGCTGCTGGAAACACCATATATTTT. Its translation is CASSVVGAAGNTIYF.

V is TRBV27 and J is TRBJ2-7, with D possibly being TRBD2 (6 bases). Germline CDR1 is MNHEY and CDR2 is SMNVEV (reference sequence). The V and J ends lost 3 bases and 5 bases respectively, with 11 bases between them. The CDR3 is made up of 13 amino acids. The CDR3: CASSFHGGDEQYV. The CDR3 DNA sequence: TGTGCCAGCAGTTTCCACGGAGGGGACGAGCAGTACGTC.

The rearrangement uses TRBV5-1 and TRBJ2-3; TRBD2 agrees at 8 bases. CDR3 length equals 15 residues. With V trimmed by 4 bases and J by 2 bases, 6 bases remained unmatched. Germline lookup yields CDR1 SGHRS and CDR2 YFSETQ. CDR3 amino acids: CASSNRGGATDTQYF. The CDR3 DNA is TGCGCCAGCAGCAACCGGGGGGGCGCCACAGATACGCAGTATTTT.

The chain couples TRBV7-9 to TRBJ1-5; D remains ambiguous. The V end was cut by 2 bases, the J end by 6 bases, with 14 bases between. The CDR3 runs to 15 residues. Germline CDR1 is SEHNR and CDR2 is FQNEAQ (reference sequence). The CDR3 DNA follows: TGTGCCAGCAGCTTATCAGAGGGCGGGGTTCAGCCCCAGCATTTT. This gives the protein CASSLSEGGVQPQHF.

The chain uses TRBV6-1 and TRBJ1-5; the D is unclear. There are 16 residues in the CDR3. Germline assignment: CDR1 MNHNS and CDR2 SASEGT. Trimming left V 0 bases short and J 4 bases short, with 13 bases between. The CDR3 sequence is CASSEAPRRRNQPQHF. DNA for the CDR3: TGTGCCAGCAGTGAAGCGCCACGTCGGAGAAATCAGCCCCAGCATTTT.

This chain uses TRBV5-1 with TRBJ2-1, with 7 bases that match TRBD1. CDR3 length equals 15 residues. Germline CDR1 reads SGHRS; CDR2 reads YFSETQ. With V trimmed by 2 bases and J by 6 bases, 8 bases remained unmatched. The DNA of the CDR3 is TGCGCCAGCAGCTTCGGGACAGAGGACCTCAATGAGCAGTTCTTC. Amino acid sequence: CASSFGTEDLNEQFF.

V and J are TRBV18 and TRBJ1-1; maybe TRBD1 (5 bases). The CDR3 sequence is 12 residues long. V lost 6 bases and J lost 8, with 13 bases in between. Germline CDR1 reads KGHSH; CDR2 reads LQKENI. The CDR3 sequence: CASSQDRTEAFF. CDR3 bases: TGTGCCAGCTCGCAAGACCGGACAGAAGCTTTCTTT.

This clone was seen a single time. The V gene is TRBV30, the J gene TRBJ2-3; no clear D gene. V lost 0 bases to trimming and J lost 1 base, with 11 bases between them. This CDR3 is built from 15 residues. Germline V gives CDR1 GTSNPN, CDR2 SVGIG (reference sequence). The CDR3 nucleotides are TGTGCCTGGAGTGTGGGTGGGATGGGCACAGATACGCAGTATTTT. This codes for CAWSVGGMGTDTQYF.

This chain links TRBV19 with TRBJ1-1, with a possible D match to TRBD1 (5 bases). The CDR3 covers 15 residues. Germline values: CDR1 LNHDA, CDR2 SQIVND (reference sequence). Trimming stripped 5 bases from V and 5 bases from J, with 18 bases between. CDR3 residues: CASSRRVEGKTEAFF. The CDR3 region has the DNA TGTGCCAGTAGTCGCCGGGTCGAGGGGAAGACTGAAGCTTTCTTT.

V and J are TRBV19 and TRBJ2-2; D might be TRBD1 (6 bases). This CDR3 spans 16 amino acids. CDR1 and CDR2 from the germline V gene are LNHDA and SQIVND (reference sequence). Deletions cut 6 bases from V and 0 bases from J, with 14 bases between. The CDR3 spells CASSQGGRSNTGELFF. CDR3 in DNA: TGTGCCAGTAGCCAAGGGGGACGTTCGAACACCGGGGAGCTGTTTTTT.

V gene TRBV3-1 (or the pseudogene TRBV3-2) combines with J gene TRBJ1-2; TRBD1 aligns across 9 bases. CDR1 and CDR2 from the germline V gene are LGHDT and YNNKEL (reference sequence). Germline trimming cut 4 bases from V and 5 bases from J; bases unmatched to any gene: 5. The CDR3 sequence is 14 residues long. The CDR3 nucleotides read TGTGCCAGCAGCCTCCCCGGGACAGGGTATGGCTACACCTTC. It codes for CASSLPGTGYGYTF.

CDR3 sequence reads: CASSPQRGVIDTQYF. CDR3 DNA sequence: TGTGCCAGCAGTCCCCAGCGGGGGGTTATAGATACGCAGTATTTT. The rearrangement joins TRBV27 to TRBJ2-3; 9 bases fit TRBD2. Trimming cost V 5 bases and J 5 bases; bases outside gene matches: 8. Germline values: CDR1 MNHEY, CDR2 SMNVEV (reference sequence). This CDR3 contains 15 residues.

CDR3 in amino acids: CASSPGTVTEAFF. The CDR3 coding sequence is TGTGCCAGCAGCCCCGGGACAGTGACTGAAGCTTTCTTT. The rearrangement joins TRBV9 to TRBJ1-1; 7 nucleotides line up with TRBD1. The junction had 5 bases not matched to a gene; V was cut back by 4 bases and J by 5 bases. In germline, CDR1 is SGDLS, CDR2 YYNGEE. The CDR3 is made up of 13 amino acids.

The chain uses TRBV5-1 and TRBJ1-1, with D possibly TRBD1 on 5 matching bases. The CDR3 runs 14 residues. From germline, CDR1 is SGHRS and CDR2 YFSETQ. The ends were cut back, 2 bases at V and 1 base at J, with 9 bases in the middle. The CDR3, as DNA: TGCGCCAGCAGCTTAATCACAGGGAACACTGAAGCTTTCTTT. Translating gives CASSLITGNTEAFF.

V and J are TRBV19 and TRBJ1-2; 9 nucleotides align to TRBD1. This CDR3 is 14 amino acids long. Losses at the gene ends were 7 bases for V and 11 bases for J; bases not matched to a gene: 14. Germline V gene lookup returns CDR1 LNHDA and CDR2 SQIVND (reference sequence). The CDR3 DNA reads TGTGCCAGTACTTACAGGGGGCAGATCTTGAGGTACACCTTC. Translating gives CASTYRGQILRYTF.

The DNA of the CDR3 is TGCGCCAGCAGCTTGGTGGGAGGATCGCTTCTCGATACGCAGTATTTT. Its translation: CASSLVGGSLLDTQYF. The V gene is TRBV5-1, the J gene TRBJ2-3; possibly TRBD2 for D (6 bases). Between the trimmed V and J ends, which lost 0 bases and 6 bases, there was a span of 17 bases. Germline-derived CDR1 and CDR2 are SGHRS and YFSETQ. CDR3 length: 16 residues.

J is TRBJ1-5 and V is TRBV15; 9 nucleotides match TRBD1. The CDR3 runs to 15 residues. Germline assignment: CDR1 LNHNV and CDR2 YYDKDF (reference sequence). Losses at the gene ends were 3 bases for V and 6 bases for J; bases not matched to a gene: 6. CDR3 sequence: CATSRGGDRAQPQHF. CDR3 sequence (DNA): TGTGCCACCAGCAGGGGGGGGGACAGGGCTCAGCCCCAGCATTTT.

This chain connects TRBV5-1 to TRBJ2-2; 10 bases line up with TRBD1. Losses at the gene ends were 0 bases for V and 2 bases for J; bases not matched to a gene: 1. The CDR3 is 16 residues long. CDR1 is SGHRS, CDR2 YFSETQ, per germline. The CDR3 DNA reads as TGCGCCAGCAGCTTGGGGACAGGGGGAAACACCGGGGAGCTGTTTTTT. This encodes CASSLGTGGNTGELFF.